These T cell receptor beta chains were read from a single sample in a study of beta chain features in type 1 diabetes. This table comes from immunoSEQ multiplex PCR, and its TCRdb copy is limited to in-frame clones, with some not included. Of 45,000 to 60,000 clones in the sample, roughly 47% were seen once. Sequencing was carried out using stem cell memory CD4+ T cells from blood. All receptors come from a man in his thirties or forties with type 1 diabetes. The CDR3 runs from the conserved cysteine through the conserved F or W. A D gene is named only where the DNA matches it firmly. Expanded clones are given a class, and other clones once, few, many or no size at all.

clone size	J gene	D gene	V gene	CDR3 protein	CDR3 DNA
NA	TRBJ2-1	TRBD2	TRBV5-1	CASSSGLAPYNEQFF	TGCGCCAGCAGCTCGGGACTAGCTCCCTACAATGAGCAGTTCTTC
NA	TRBJ1-2	NA	TRBV7-8	CASSFTESLYGYTF	TGTGCCAGCAGCTTCACTGAGTCCCTCTATGGCTACACCTTC
NA	TRBJ2-2	TRBD2	TRBV28	CAIEREGNTGELFF	TGTGCCATTGAGCGGGAGGGGAACACCGGGGAGCTGTTTTTT
NA	TRBJ2-3	TRBD2	TRBV5-1	CASSLAGLATDTQYF	TGCGCCAGCAGCTTAGCCGGACTAGCGACAGATACGCAGTATTTT
few	TRBJ1-2	NA	TRBV27	CASSSPYQGNGYTF	TGTGCCAGCAGTTCCCCTTATCAGGGAAACGGCTACACCTTC
NA	TRBJ2-5	TRBD2	TRBV5-4	CASSSIAGGVPRETQYF	TGTGCCAGCAGCTCTATAGCGGGAGGGGTCCCAAGAGAGACCCAGTACTTC
few	TRBJ2-3	TRBD2	TRBV30	CAWSVAGGGGGDTQYF	TGTGCCTGGAGTGTAGCGGGAGGGGGCGGAGGAGATACGCAGTATTTT
few	TRBJ2-7	NA	TRBV28	CASSLRGGDPYEQYF	TGTGCCAGCAGTTTAAGAGGCGGGGACCCTTACGAGCAGTACTTC
NA	TRBJ2-7	TRBD1	TRBV4-2	CASSQGDGQGYEQYF	TGTGCCAGCAGCCAAGGTGACGGACAGGGCTACGAGCAGTACTTC
few	TRBJ1-3	TRBD1	TRBV5-1	CASSSDRVPGNTIYF	TGCGCCAGCAGCTCTGACAGGGTCCCTGGAAACACCATATATTTT
few	TRBJ2-6	NA	TRBV18	CASSPQPGAVAGANVLTF	TGTGCCAGCTCCCCGCAACCAGGGGCGGTCGCTGGGGCCAACGTCCTGACTTTC